The 14 T cell receptor beta chains below all came from one sample that was sequenced in a study of T cell repertoires in cytomegalovirus infection. TCRdb fed the reads into MiXCR, producing one record per CDR3 protein. The sample holds some 130,000 distinct CDR3 sequences, roughly a quarter seen once. What these receptors recognize is not known. The specimen sequenced was PBMCs, sequenced either directly or after in vitro stimulation (not recorded which). These receptors came from a human donor in good health (CMV status not recorded). Some clones in this sample may be carry-over from other donors' samples.

This clonotype was picked up a small number of times. The J gene is TRBJ2-5, the V gene TRBV12-3 or TRBV12-4; D not certain. Trimming removed 6 bases at V and 7 bases at J, with 9 bases between. The CDR3 runs 11 residues. The DNA of the CDR3 is TGTGCCAGCAGCAAAGGTGGGACCCAGTACTTC. Its translation is CASSKGGTQYF.

The rearrangement links TRBV28 to TRBJ2-2; D is ambiguous. CDR1 and CDR2 (germline): MDHEN, SYDVKM. This CDR3 spans 10 amino acids. The V end was cut by 10 bases, the J end by 5 bases, with 5 bases between. CDR3 loop: CATSTGELFF. As DNA, the CDR3 is TGTGCCACTTCTACCGGGGAGCTGTTTTTT.

V gene TRBV6-2 or TRBV6-3 combines with J gene TRBJ2-1; 11 bases map to TRBD2. Losses at the gene ends were 4 bases for V and 0 bases for J; bases not matched to a gene: 14. Germline lookup yields CDR1 MNHEY and CDR2 SVGEGT. The CDR3 length is 20 residues. CDR3: CASSSPVGLAEILSYNEQFF. The CDR3 DNA reads TGTGCCAGCAGTTCCCCTGTGGGACTAGCGGAAATCCTCTCCTACAATGAGCAGTTCTTC.

The sample holds a few counts of this clonotype. CDR3 bases: TGTGCCAGCAGCGCTGGACTAGCGGGAGTAAGAACCGGGGAGCTGTTTTTT. Amino acid sequence: CASSAGLAGVRTGELFF. The chain carries TRBV5-6 and TRBJ2-2; TRBD2 aligns across 13 bases. This CDR3 is 17 amino acids long. The V segment lost 4 bases and the J segment 5 bases; nucleotides outside the gene matches: 8. Germline V gene lookup returns CDR1 SGHDT and CDR2 YYEEEE.

This clonotype was seen many times. This rearrangement joins TRBV7-9 to TRBJ2-1; D tentatively fits TRBD1 or TRBD2 (6 bases each). The germline V and J ends were trimmed by 4 bases and 4 bases, with 17 bases remaining between them. This CDR3 has 16 residues. Germline assignment: CDR1 SEHNR and CDR2 FQNEAQ (reference sequence). Here the CDR3 DNA reads TGTGCCAGCAGCTCCCCGGACGGGGGCCTGTACAATGAGCAGTTCTTC. It is translated as CASSSPDGGLYNEQFF.

The rearrangement links TRBV28 to TRBJ1-2; D gene unclear. Germline CDR1 and CDR2: MDHEN and SYDVKM. V gave up 5 bases and J gave up 2 bases, with 15 bases separating them. CDR3 size: 15 residues. The CDR3 DNA sequence: TGTGCCAGCAGTCCCACTTTAGGGCTGAACTATGGCTACACCTTC. Translation: CASSPTLGLNYGYTF.

The rearrangement links TRBV2 to TRBJ2-7; 9 bases agree with TRBD2. V gave up 7 bases and J gave up 3 bases; unmatched junction bases: 4. Germline CDR1 SNHLY, CDR2 FYNNEI. This CDR3 spans 13 amino acids. CDR3 nucleotide sequence: TGTGCCAGCATAGGACTAGCGAACTACGAGCAGTACGTC. This codes for CASIGLANYEQYV.

This chain joins TRBV25-1 and TRBJ2-1, with D maybe TRBD2 (5 bases). V lost 8 bases to trimming and J lost 3 bases, with 20 bases between them. The CDR3 sequence is 16 residues long. The germline gives CDR1 MGHDK, CDR2 SYGVNS. For the CDR3, the DNA is TGTGCCAGCGAAAACCTGAGCGGAAACGACTACAATGAGCAGTTCTTC. The encoded protein is CASENLSGNDYNEQFF.

This clonotype has a count of ten or more. The V call is TRBV7-4, the J call TRBJ2-1; no firm D call. CDR1 SGHVT and CDR2 SQSDAQ come from the germline V gene. Between the trimmed V and J ends, which lost 5 bases and 7 bases, there was a span of 15 bases. This CDR3 contains 14 residues. CDR3 loop: CASSPFGLENEQFF. The CDR3 DNA is TGTGCCAGCAGCCCATTTGGTTTAGAAAATGAGCAGTTCTTC.

This clonotype has more than one count but fewer than ten. The V gene is TRBV4-2, the J gene TRBJ2-5; 10 bases fit TRBD2. The CDR3 spans 17 residues. Trimming at V came to 1 base and at J to 5 bases, leaving 10 bases not matched to a gene. The germline gives CDR1 LGHNA, CDR2 YNFKEQ. DNA for the CDR3: TGTGCCAGCAGCCAAGGGGTGCAGCGGGAGGGTGGGGAGACCCAGTACTTC. Translated, it gives CASSQGVQREGGETQYF.

The table lists this clonotype with a few counts. The CDR3 sequence: CASRSQGAGEQYF. In DNA form, the CDR3 reads TGTGCCAGCAGAAGCCAGGGGGCGGGCGAGCAGTACTTC. The V gene is TRBV6-6, the J gene TRBJ2-7; 8 positions match TRBD1. In germline, CDR1 is MNHNY, CDR2 SVGAGI (reference sequence). This CDR3 comprises 13 residues. Trimming removed 6 bases from V and 6 bases from J; junction bases left unmatched: 7.

The table lists this clonotype with a few counts. The rearrangement joins TRBV11-2 to TRBJ1-1; no firm D call. The V end lost 2 bases, the J end lost 8 bases, and 6 bases lay between the germline ends. Germline values: CDR1 SGHAT, CDR2 FQNNGV. The CDR3 is 11 residues long. The DNA of the CDR3 is TGTGCCAGCAGCTTAATGGGGGAAGCTTTCTTT. Its protein is CASSLMGEAFF.

This clonotype came up a few times. CDR3 DNA sequence: TGTGCCAGCAGTTACTCGCGAATTACAGGGTTTCAGCCCCAGCATTTT. Its translation is CASSYSRITGFQPQHF. The rearrangement joins TRBV6-2 or TRBV6-3 to TRBJ1-5; TRBD1 is a possible D gene (6 bases). From germline, CDR1 is MNHEY and CDR2 SVGEGT. Trimming stripped 0 bases from V and 6 bases from J, with 15 bases between. This CDR3 has 16 residues.

A few counts support this clonotype. This sequence joins TRBV7-9 and TRBJ2-5, with D unclear. CDR3 length: 14 residues. In germline, CDR1 is SEHNR, CDR2 FQNEAQ (reference sequence). V was cut by 6 bases and J by 0 bases, with 11 bases left in between. The CDR3 DNA is TGTGCCAGCAGGTTGTCTACGGACCAAGAGACCCAGTACTTC. Protein product: CASRLSTDQETQYF.